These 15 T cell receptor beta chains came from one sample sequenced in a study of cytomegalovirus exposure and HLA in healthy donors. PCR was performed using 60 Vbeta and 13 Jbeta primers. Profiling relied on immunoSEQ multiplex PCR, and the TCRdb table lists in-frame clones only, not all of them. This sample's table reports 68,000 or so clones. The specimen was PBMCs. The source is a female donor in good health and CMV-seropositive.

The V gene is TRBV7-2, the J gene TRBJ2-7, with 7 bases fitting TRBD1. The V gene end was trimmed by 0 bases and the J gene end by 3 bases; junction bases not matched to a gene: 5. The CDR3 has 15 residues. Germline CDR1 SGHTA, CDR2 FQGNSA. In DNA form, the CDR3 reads TGTGCCAGCAGCTTAGCAACAGGGGCGGACTACGAGCAGTACTTC. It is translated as CASSLATGADYEQYF.

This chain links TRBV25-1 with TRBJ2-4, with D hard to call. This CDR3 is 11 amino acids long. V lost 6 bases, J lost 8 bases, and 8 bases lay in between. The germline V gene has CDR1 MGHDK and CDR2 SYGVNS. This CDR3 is CASSKLDIQYF. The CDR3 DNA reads TGTGCCAGCAGCAAACTGGACATTCAGTACTTC.

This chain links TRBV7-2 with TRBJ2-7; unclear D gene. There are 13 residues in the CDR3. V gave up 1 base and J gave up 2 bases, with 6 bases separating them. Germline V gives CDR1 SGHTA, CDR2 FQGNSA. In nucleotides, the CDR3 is TGTGCCAGCAGCTTAGGGTCAGCCTACGAGCAGTACTTC. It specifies CASSLGSAYEQYF. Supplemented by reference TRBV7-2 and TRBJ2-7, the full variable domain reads GAGVSQSPSNKVTEKGKDVELRCDPISGHTALYWYRQSLGQGLEFLIYFQGNSAPDKSGLPSDRFSAERTGGSVSTLTIQRTQQEDSAVYLCASSLGSAYEQYFGPGTRLTVT.

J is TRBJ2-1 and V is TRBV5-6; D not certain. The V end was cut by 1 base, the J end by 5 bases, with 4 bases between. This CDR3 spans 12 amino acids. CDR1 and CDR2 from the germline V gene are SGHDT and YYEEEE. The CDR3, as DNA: TGTGCCAGCAGCTTGTCAGACAATGAGCAGTTCTTC. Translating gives CASSLSDNEQFF.

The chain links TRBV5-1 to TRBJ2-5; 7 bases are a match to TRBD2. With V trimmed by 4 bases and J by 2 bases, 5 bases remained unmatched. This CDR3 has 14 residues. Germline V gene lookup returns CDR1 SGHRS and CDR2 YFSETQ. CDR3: CASSMGTTQETQYF. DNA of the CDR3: TGCGCCAGCAGCATGGGGACTACACAAGAGACCCAGTACTTC.

The CDR3 is CASRERGNPYEQYF. The CDR3 DNA follows: TGTGCCAGCAGGGAAAGAGGGAACCCCTACGAGCAGTACTTC. The V call is TRBV6-6, the J call TRBJ2-7, with D maybe TRBD2 (5 bases). V was shortened by 6 bases and J by 2 bases, with 14 bases between the two germline ends. CDR1 and CDR2 (germline): MNHNY, SVGAGI (reference sequence). The CDR3 covers 14 residues.

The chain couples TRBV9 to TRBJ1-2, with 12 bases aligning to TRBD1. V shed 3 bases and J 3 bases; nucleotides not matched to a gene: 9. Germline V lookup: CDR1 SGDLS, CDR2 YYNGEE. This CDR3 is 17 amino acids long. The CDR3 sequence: CASSAGTGTGGHYGYTF. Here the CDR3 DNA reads TGTGCCAGCAGCGCTGGAACCGGGACAGGGGGCCACTATGGCTACACCTTC.

In DNA form, the CDR3 reads TGTGCCTGGAGTGTACGAGAGGTGGGAAAACTGTTTTTT. Amino acids: CAWSVREVGKLFF. V usage is TRBV30 and J usage is TRBJ1-4; D is uncertain. Trimming took 0 bases from V and 10 from J, leaving 12 bases between them. Germline V gene sequence: CDR1 GTSNPN, CDR2 SVGIG (reference sequence). The CDR3 is 13 amino acids.

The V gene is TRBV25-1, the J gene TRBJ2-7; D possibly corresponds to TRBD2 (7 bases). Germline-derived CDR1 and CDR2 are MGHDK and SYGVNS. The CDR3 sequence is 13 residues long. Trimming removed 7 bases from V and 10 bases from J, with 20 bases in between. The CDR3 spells CASTAAGASPQYF. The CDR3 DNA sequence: TGTGCCAGCACGGCGGCGGGGGCGTCCCCCCAGTACTTC.

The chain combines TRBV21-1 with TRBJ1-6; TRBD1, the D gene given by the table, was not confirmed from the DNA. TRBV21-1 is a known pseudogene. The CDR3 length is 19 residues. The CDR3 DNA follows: TGTGCCAGCAGCAAACTGGGACAGGGGTTGTTAATCTGCAATTCACCCCTCCACTTT. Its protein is CASSKLGQGLLICNSPLHF.

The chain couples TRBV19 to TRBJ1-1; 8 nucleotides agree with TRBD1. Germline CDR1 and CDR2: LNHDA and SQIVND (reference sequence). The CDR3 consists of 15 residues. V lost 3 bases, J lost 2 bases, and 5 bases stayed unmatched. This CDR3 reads CASSIRDRLNTEAFF. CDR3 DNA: TGTGCCAGTAGTATCCGGGACAGGTTAAACACTGAAGCTTTCTTT.

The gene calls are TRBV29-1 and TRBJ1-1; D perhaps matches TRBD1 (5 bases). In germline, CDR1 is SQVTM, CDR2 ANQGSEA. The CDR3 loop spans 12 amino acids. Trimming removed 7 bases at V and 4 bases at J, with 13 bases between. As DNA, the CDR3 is TGCAGCGGCGGGACGACGATCACTGAAGCTTTCTTT. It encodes CSGGTTITEAFF.

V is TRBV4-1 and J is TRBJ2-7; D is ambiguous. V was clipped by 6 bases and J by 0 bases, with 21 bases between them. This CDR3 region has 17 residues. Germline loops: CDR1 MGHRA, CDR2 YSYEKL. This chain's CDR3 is CASRTKRPWRSSYEQYF. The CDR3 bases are TGCGCCAGCAGGACGAAAAGGCCATGGCGGAGCTCCTACGAGCAGTACTTC.

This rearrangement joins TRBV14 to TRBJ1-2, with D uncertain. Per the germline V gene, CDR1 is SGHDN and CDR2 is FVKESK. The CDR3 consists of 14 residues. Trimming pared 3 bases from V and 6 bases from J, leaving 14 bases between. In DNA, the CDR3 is TGTGCCAGCAGCCAGAGCGGTGGGGTGGATGGCTACACCTTC. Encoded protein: CASSQSGGVDGYTF.

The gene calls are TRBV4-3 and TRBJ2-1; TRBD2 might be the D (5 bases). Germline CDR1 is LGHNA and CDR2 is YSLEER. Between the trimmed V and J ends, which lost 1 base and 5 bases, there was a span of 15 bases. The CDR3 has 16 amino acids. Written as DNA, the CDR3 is TGCGCCAGCAGCCAAGGTTACCAGGAGGATCACAATGAGCAGTTCTTC. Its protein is CASSQGYQEDHNEQFF.